This T cell receptor beta chain was documented in a study of T cell repertoires in cytomegalovirus infection. Study-level findings and limits: The study found HLA-C-restricted CMV-specific TCR beta clonotypes dominating the ex vivo response.

TCRdb re-called the reads through MiXCR, storing one row per CDR3 protein. The sample carries around 240,000 distinct CDR3 sequences, approximately 24% recorded once. CDR1 is MGHRA and CDR2 is YSYEKL in the germline V gene. The CDR3 runs to 16 residues. V was shortened by 2 bases and J by 0 bases, with 13 bases between the two germline ends. Comments on this clonotype: What it binds is not known.

The source is a human donor in good health (CMV status not recorded). Some clones in this sample may be carry-over from other donors' samples. The chain combines TRBV4-1 with TRBJ1-1, with D maybe TRBD1 (6 bases). Specimen: CD8+ T cells from PBMCs. CDR3 nucleotide sequence: TGCGCCAGCAGCCAACCAGAGGGGGGCATGAACACTGAAGCTTTCTTT. This encodes CASSQPEGGMNTEAFF.